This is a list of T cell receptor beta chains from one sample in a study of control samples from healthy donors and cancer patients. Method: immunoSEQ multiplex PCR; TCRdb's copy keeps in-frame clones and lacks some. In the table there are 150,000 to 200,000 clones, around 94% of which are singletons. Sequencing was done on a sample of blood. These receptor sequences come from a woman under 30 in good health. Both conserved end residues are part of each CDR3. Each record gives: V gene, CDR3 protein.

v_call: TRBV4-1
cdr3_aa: CASSQGTSGPTDTQYF

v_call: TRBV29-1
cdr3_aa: CSVVSSSYNEQFF

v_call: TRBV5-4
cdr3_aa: CASSLGGSGANVLTF

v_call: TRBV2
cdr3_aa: CASSGEQGTEAFF

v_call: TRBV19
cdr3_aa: CASSRRDSSGNTIYF

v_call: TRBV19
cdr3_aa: CASSILFGRGRRGTDTQYF

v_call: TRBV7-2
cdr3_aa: CASSQTRSNEQYF

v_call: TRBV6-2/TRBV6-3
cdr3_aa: CASSYRLQETQYF

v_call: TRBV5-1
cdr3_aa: CASSPGGGNQPQHF

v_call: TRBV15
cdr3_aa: CATSSSRGSPRGQPQHF

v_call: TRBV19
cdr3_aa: CASRETGVFNQPQHF

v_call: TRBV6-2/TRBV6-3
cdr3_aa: CASSQLIQNSPLHF

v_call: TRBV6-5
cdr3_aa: CASSYSRDGPYEQYF

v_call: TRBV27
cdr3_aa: CASSSIGGQPQHF

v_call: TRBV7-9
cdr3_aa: CATGANNQPQHF

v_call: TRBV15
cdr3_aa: CATSRDDSENEKLFF

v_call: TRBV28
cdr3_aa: CAIQVPNEKLFF

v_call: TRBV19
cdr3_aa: CASSRGTGAGQPQHF

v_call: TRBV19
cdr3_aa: CASSMPGWGQKNTGELFF

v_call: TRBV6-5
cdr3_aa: CASSYSIAGSSYEQYF

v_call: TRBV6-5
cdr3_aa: CASMGVPNSPLHF

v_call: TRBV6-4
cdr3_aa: CASSEESNQPQHF

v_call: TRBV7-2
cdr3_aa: CASSLVNSPLHF

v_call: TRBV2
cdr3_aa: CASSLGYYEQYF

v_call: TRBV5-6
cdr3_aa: CASSATGTTNVREQYF

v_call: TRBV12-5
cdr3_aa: CASGLVPGRGKLSDYGYTF

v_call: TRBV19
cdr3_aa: CASSIQGISYEQYF

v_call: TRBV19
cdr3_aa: CASSPGPGLVETQYF

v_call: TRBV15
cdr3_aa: CATSRFAQPQHF

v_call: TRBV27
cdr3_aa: CASSSRHQPQHF

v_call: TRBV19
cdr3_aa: CASSTQRNTEAFF

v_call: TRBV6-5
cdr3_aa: CASTAGTGDYGYTF

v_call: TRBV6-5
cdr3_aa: CASPRDRGDTGELFF

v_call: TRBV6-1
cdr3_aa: CASSERPKGIYF

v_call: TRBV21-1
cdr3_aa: CASSKLGSPPSGYTF

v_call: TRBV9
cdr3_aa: CASSPVGDTEAFF

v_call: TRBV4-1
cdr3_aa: CASSQTGGLVSGELFF

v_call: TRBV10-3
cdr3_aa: CAISPGTRGGGEQYF

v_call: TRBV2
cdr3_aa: CASNPDSYSNQPQHF

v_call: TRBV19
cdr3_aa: CASSPTHTGVNTEAFF

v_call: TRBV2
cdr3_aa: CASSEAPGNNYGYTF

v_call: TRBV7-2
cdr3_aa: CASSLGGTSGTYEQYF

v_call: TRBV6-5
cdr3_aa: CATSSRGLSSYEQYF

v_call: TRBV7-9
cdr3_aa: CASSSSRLNTEAFF

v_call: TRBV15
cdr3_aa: CATQNRAAYGYTF

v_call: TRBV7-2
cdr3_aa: CASSLKGGAQPQHF

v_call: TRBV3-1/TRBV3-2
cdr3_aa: CASSREGYGYTF

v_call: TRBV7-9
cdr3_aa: CASSLESWDRVVGYTF

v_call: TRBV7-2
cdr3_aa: CASSRRSGDGGQETQYF

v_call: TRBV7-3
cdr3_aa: CASSLRVRGVNEQFF